The rows below give T cell receptor beta chains drawn from one sample of a study of cytomegalovirus exposure and HLA in healthy donors. Assay used: immunoSEQ multiplex PCR; TCRdb lists only in-frame clones, some missing. The data contain roughly 180,000 clones, roughly 85% of them seen just once; the ten biggest clones take up about 1.5%. The sequenced sample consisted of PBMCs. Every receptor here comes from a male donor in good health and CMV-seronegative. CDR3s include the opening cysteine and the closing phenylalanine or tryptophan. D genes are given only for firm matches. The size entry is marked missing in some rows and otherwise reads once, few, many or a size class.

15	TRBD2	-	TRBJ2-1	TRBV7-9	TGTGCCAGCAGCTTCGGGACTAGCGGGAACAATGAGCAGTTCTTC	CASSFGTSGNNEQFF
14	-	-	TRBJ1-1	TRBV5-1	TGCGCCAGCAGCCTAAACCATGGGAACACTGAAGCTTTCTTT	CASSLNHGNTEAFF
15	TRBD1	-	TRBJ2-7	TRBV5-4	TGTGCCAGCAGCTTTTCCGCCAGGGGGCGCTACGAGCAGTACTTC	CASSFSARGRYEQYF
15	TRBD1	few	TRBJ2-3	TRBV2	TGTGCCAGCAGTGGGGACAGGGCTTTGTCAGATACGCAGTATTTT	CASSGDRALSDTQYF
15	TRBD1	-	TRBJ2-7	TRBV9	TGTGCCAGCAGCCCCCGTGGACAGGGGGCATACGAGCAGTACTTC	CASSPRGQGAYEQYF
13	TRBD1	-	TRBJ1-1	TRBV19	TGTGCCAGTAGTATTGGGAAGGGGGCTGAAACTTTCTTT	CASSIGKGAETFF
14	TRBD1	-	TRBJ2-3	TRBV29-1	TGCAGCGTTGAGGGACAGGGGTTCACAGATACGCAGTATTTT	CSVEGQGFTDTQYF
17	TRBD1	-	TRBJ2-6	TRBV5-1	TGCGCCAGCAGCCCTCGACAGGGGGGTTCTGGGGCCAACGTCCTGACTTTC	CASSPRQGGSGANVLTF
16	-	-	TRBJ2-2	TRBV7-2	TGTGCCAGCAGCGAAGGAGGGTTTCTGTACACCGGGGAGCTGTTTTTT	CASSEGGFLYTGELFF
15	-	-	TRBJ2-7	TRBV13	TGTGCCAGCAGACTAAGGGGACACACTGAGCGCGAGCAGTACTTC	CASRLRGHTEREQYF
16	-	few	TRBJ1-3	TRBV30	TGTGCCTGGAGTGAAAGGGGTCAGCTCTCTGGAAACACCATATATTTT	CAWSERGQLSGNTIYF
13	TRBD1	-	TRBJ1-1	TRBV6-1	TGTGCCAGCCGGGACAGGGCGGCCACTGAAGCTTTCTTT	CASRDRAATEAFF
18	TRBD1	-	TRBJ2-3	TRBV11-3	TGTGCCAGCAGTTCAGGGACAGGGGCCCGCGTTGGCACAGATACGCAGTATTTT	CASSSGTGARVGTDTQYF
14	-	-	TRBJ1-1	TRBV9	TGTGCCAGCAGCTTAAGACAGGCGAACACTGAAGCTTTCTTT	CASSLRQANTEAFF
14	TRBD2	-	TRBJ2-2	TRBV7-7	TGTGCCAGCAGCTTATTGCGGGAGGGCGGGGAGCTGTTTTTT	CASSLLREGGELFF
10	-	-	TRBJ2-7	TRBV5-8	TGTGCCAGCAGCTTCGGGACTGAGTACTTC	CASSFGTEYF
14	-	-	TRBJ1-1	TRBV5-1	TGCGCCAGCAGCTTGGAGGTGGAGGACACTGAAGCTTTCTTT	CASSLEVEDTEAFF
16	TRBD1	few	TRBJ1-5	TRBV5-4	TGTGCCAGCAGCTTGGGGGGGACAGGGATGAATCAGCCCCAGCATTTT	CASSLGGTGMNQPQHF
15	-	-	TRBJ1-4	TRBV7-6	TGTGCCAGCAGCGAAAGGACAGAGTTCGGTGAAAAACTGTTTTTT	CASSERTEFGEKLFF
16	TRBD2	-	TRBJ2-7	TRBV2	TGTGCCAGCCGTCTAGCGGGAGGACACAGCTCCTACGAGCAGTACTTC	CASRLAGGHSSYEQYF
11	-	-	TRBJ2-2	TRBV7-2	TGTGCCAGCAGCTCGACCGGGGAGCTGTTTTTT	CASSSTGELFF
14	TRBD2	-	TRBJ2-1	TRBV11-1	TGTGCCAGCAGCTTACCGGGAGGGCCGAATGAGCAGTTCTTC	CASSLPGGPNEQFF
12	TRBD1	few	TRBJ1-1	TRBV19	TGTGCCAGTTCTGAACCGGACAGGGAAGCTTTCTTT	CASSEPDREAFF
16	TRBD2	-	TRBJ2-1	TRBV7-8	TGTGCCAGCAGCTCGTTACTAGCGGGAGCAAGAGATGAGCAGTTCTTC	CASSSLLAGARDEQFF
16	TRBD1	once	TRBJ1-5	TRBV6-4	TGTGCCAGCAGTGAACCCGGGACAGGGAGATATCAGCCCCAGCATTTT	CASSEPGTGRYQPQHF
14	-	-	TRBJ1-2	TRBV7-8	TGTGCCAGCAGCACGACAGGAGGAATCTATGGCTACACCTTC	CASSTTGGIYGYTF
13	-	-	TRBJ1-5	TRBV6-1	TGTGCCAGCACAGATCGGGGGAATCAGCCCCAGCATTTT	CASTDRGNQPQHF
15	-	-	TRBJ1-3	TRBV7-6	TGTGCCAGCAGCTTGACGGAGATCTCTGGAAACACCATATATTTT	CASSLTEISGNTIYF
15	TRBD2	-	TRBJ2-7	TRBV4-1	TGCGCCAGCAGCCAGGGACTAGCGAACTCCTACGAGCAGTACTTC	CASSQGLANSYEQYF
15	TRBD1	-	TRBJ2-7	TRBV5-1	TGCGCCAGCAGCTTGTCTACACAGGGGGCCGACGAGCAGTACTTC	CASSLSTQGADEQYF
13	TRBD2	-	TRBJ2-7	TRBV6-1	TGTGCCAGCAGTCCGAGGGAGGGCTACGAGCAGTACTTC	CASSPREGYEQYF
15	TRBD1	-	TRBJ2-7	TRBV27	TGTGCCAGCAGTCTCCGGGACAGGGGGGCCTACGAGCAGTACTTC	CASSLRDRGAYEQYF
16	-	-	TRBJ1-1	TRBV9	TGTGCCAGCAGCGAAACCTATGGACCGCGGGACACTGAAGCTTTCTTT	CASSETYGPRDTEAFF
14	TRBD1	-	TRBJ2-7	TRBV7-3	TGTGCCGGCAGCTTAGGGGGACAGGGTTACGAGCAGTACTTC	CAGSLGGQGYEQYF
17	-	once	TRBJ1-4	TRBV11-2	TGTGCCAGCAGCATAACCCCGTTCCGGGGACTAAATGAAAAACTGTTTTTT	CASSITPFRGLNEKLFF
15	-	-	TRBJ1-6	TRBV7-3	TGTGCCAGCAGCCCACGGAGCTCCTATAATTCACCCCTCCACTTT	CASSPRSSYNSPLHF
15	-	-	TRBJ1-4	TRBV2	TGTGCCAGCAGTAGTACAGGGTCAACTAATGAAAAACTGTTTTTT	CASSSTGSTNEKLFF
13	-	-	TRBJ2-3	TRBV5-1	TGCGCCAGCAGAGGGCAGGGTGGAGATACGCAGTATTTT	CASRGQGGDTQYF
15	TRBD1	once	TRBJ2-7	TRBV5-3	TGTGCCAGCAGCTTGGTCGGACAGGGCTCCTACGAGCAGTACTTC	CASSLVGQGSYEQYF
15	-	-	TRBJ1-1	TRBV25-1	TGTGCCAGCCGGCCGGCATACAGAACGAACACTGAAGCTTTCTTT	CASRPAYRTNTEAFF
16	TRBD2	-	TRBJ2-5	TRBV19	TGTGCCAGTAGTAGCCGGACTAGCGGGGGACAAGAGACCCAGTACTTC	CASSSRTSGGQETQYF
15	TRBD1	-	TRBJ1-3	TRBV7-6	TGTGCCAGCAGCTCGACAGGGGTGGTAGGAAACACCATATATTTT	CASSSTGVVGNTIYF
16	TRBD1	-	TRBJ2-1	TRBV6-5	TGTGCCAGCAGTTACGCGGGACAGGGGCCCTACAATGAGCAGTTCTTC	CASSYAGQGPYNEQFF
18	TRBD1	-	TRBJ2-7	TRBV6-1	TGTGCCAGCAGTGGCCGAATGGGAGCGGGACAGGGTTATCGGGAGCAGTACTTC	CASSGRMGAGQGYREQYF
16	TRBD2	-	TRBJ2-1	TRBV18	TGTGCCAGCTCACCCGTACTAGCGGGAGGGCCCCATGAGCAGCTCTTC	CASSPVLAGGPHEQLF
13	-	-	TRBJ1-1	TRBV7-2	TGTGCCAGCAGACAGGGTTCAGTCACTGAAGCTTTCTTT	CASRQGSVTEAFF
12	-	-	TRBJ2-5	TRBV11-2	TGTGCCAGCAGCGGGTTGGATTGGGAGCAGTACTTC	CASSGLDWEQYF
15	TRBD1	-	TRBJ1-2	TRBV5-6	TGTGCCAGCAGCGGGGACAGGGGGCGCGATAGTGGCTACACCTTC	CASSGDRGRDSGYTF
18	TRBD2	-	TRBJ2-6	TRBV7-2	TGTGCCAGCAGCTTAGTCAGCGGGAGGAGCTCTGGGGCCAACGTCCTGACTTTC	CASSLVSGRSSGANVLTF
11	-	-	TRBJ1-2	TRBV20-1	TGCAGTGCTAGAGTTAAGGGGGGCTACACCTTC	CSARVKGGYTF
15	TRBD1	few	TRBJ2-2	TRBV27	TGTGCCAGCAGGGGAACAGGGGTGGTTGTGGGGGAGCTGTTTTTT	CASRGTGVVVGELFF
12	-	-	TRBJ2-5	TRBV29-1	TGCAGCGTTATCACCCCAGGAGAGACCCAGTACTTC	CSVITPGETQYF
13	-	-	TRBJ1-4	TRBV2	TGTGCCAGCAGCTTGGTAGGAGGTGAAAAACTGTTTTTT	CASSLVGGEKLFF